This T cell receptor beta chain was captured by sequencing in a study of shared clonotypes between healthy human individuals. It was CD45RO-negative cells, positively selected for CCR7, that made up naive CD8 cells, with terminally differentiated effector memory CD45RA+ cells excluded. V was trimmed by 0 bases and J by 0 bases, leaving 7 bases between them. CDR3 length: 15 amino acids. Germline V gene sequence: CDR1 SGDLS, CDR2 YYNGEE. About this clone: This sample includes further DNA sequences coding for the same CDR3.

The table came from immunoSEQ multiplex PCR; TCRdb's copy has only in-frame clones and leaves some out. This sample has approximately 2,200,000 clones; 93% occur once, and the top ten carry roughly 1.8%. Sequencing was done on a sample of naive CD8+ T cells from PBMCs. The chain recombines TRBV9 with TRBJ2-1, with D unclear. This TCR was sampled from a man aged 18 to 30 in good health. Some clones in this sample may be carry-over from other donors' samples. CDR3: CASSVVAGSYNEQFF. CDR3 nucleotide sequence: TGTGCCAGCAGCGTAGTAGCTGGCTCCTACAATGAGCAGTTCTTC. Drawing the rest from reference TRBV9 and TRBJ2-1, the complete variable domain is DSGVTQTPKHLITATGQRVTLRCSPRSGDLSVYWYQQSLDQGLQFLIQYYNGEERAKGNILERFSAQQFPDLHSELNLSSLELGDSALYFCASSVVAGSYNEQFFGPGTRLTVL.